This paragraph reports one TCR beta chain. The antigen remains unidentified. Between the trimmed V and J ends, which lost 1 base and 4 bases, there was a span of 11 bases. CDR3 length: 15 amino acids. The germline V gene has CDR1 SEHNR and CDR2 FQNEAQ (reference sequence). Sequencing of DNA taken from cultured CD4+ T cells relied on the Oncomine TCR Beta short-read assay. One entry per CDR3 protein results from TCRdb running MiXCR on the PCR reads. This sample has roughly 20,000 distinct CDR3 sequences, with around 45% found just once. These data belong to a study of vaccination and CD4 T cells after COVID-19. As for the study in general: Convalescent individuals exhibited SARS-CoV-2 positivity on nasal swab PCR, with fewer than ten mild and one severe presentation. Stimulation used overlapping spike peptides from SARS-CoV-2, HCoV-NL63, HCoV-OC43 and HCoV-229E.

Treatment: roughly 11-day PBMC culture with coronavirus spike peptide pools or control peptides (ViraFEST assay). IL-2 at 8.5 to 10 IU/ml and peptide pools at roughly 11 ug/ml were added to PBMCs cultured at a few million per well. From the approximately eleven-day cultures, CD4+ T cells were isolated by negative selection. The sample consisted of CD4+ T cells from blood, cultured in vitro, taken after SARS-CoV-2 vaccination. The source of this sequence is a human donor who had recovered from COVID-19. J is TRBJ1-5 and V is TRBV7-9; D is uncertain. CDR3 bases: TGTGCCAGCAGCTTAGTAGGGCAGGCGAATCAGCCCCAGCATTTT. It is translated as CASSLVGQANQPQHF.